A selection of T cell receptor beta chains follows, all from one sample in a study of blood T cell repertoires in COVID-19. The method was immunoSEQ multiplex PCR; TCRdb's version includes in-frame clones alone and lacks a portion of them. Among fewer than 500,000 clones listed, 86% were seen once. Sequences were obtained from peripheral blood. The source of these receptors is a woman between 25 and 40 years old with active or convalescent COVID-19. Each CDR3 is given with its conserved first and last residue. Fields, in order: J gene, clone size, V gene, CDR3 length, D gene, CDR3 protein, CDR3 DNA. A D gene is named only where the DNA matches it firmly. For some rows the clone size is stated as once, few or many, or as a class when expanded; others skip it.

TRBJ1-2 | few | TRBV7-2 | 15 | TRBD1 | CASSPTGEINYGYTF | TGTGCCAGCAGCCCCACAGGGGAAATTAACTATGGCTACACCTTC
TRBJ2-7 | NA | TRBV10-1 | 15 | TRBD1 | CASSLSGTGGSEQYF | TGCGCCAGCAGCCTATCCGGGACAGGGGGGTCCGAGCAGTACTTC
TRBJ1-1 | NA | TRBV10-1 | 15 | TRBD1 | CASSDPVTGRTEAFF | TGCGCCAGCAGTGATCCCGTGACAGGGAGGACTGAAGCTTTCTTT
TRBJ1-2 | NA | TRBV5-4 | 15 | NA | CASSLGRGRVDGYTF | TGTGCCAGCAGCTTGGGTCGGGGAAGGGTGGATGGCTACACCTTC
TRBJ2-5 | once | TRBV18 | 14 | NA | CASSPQGYQETQYF | TGTGCCAGCTCACCCCAGGGGTACCAAGAGACCCAGTACTTC
TRBJ2-2 | NA | TRBV5-1 | 17 | TRBD1 | CASSLGFGQGSTGELFF | TGCGCCAGCAGCTTGGGATTCGGACAGGGAAGCACCGGGGAGCTGTTTTTT
TRBJ2-3 | NA | TRBV2 | 12 | NA | CATNRVTDTQYF | TGTGCCACAAACAGGGTTACAGATACGCAGTATTTT
TRBJ1-2 | NA | TRBV7-8 | 15 | TRBD1 | CASSQTVDRGGGYTF | TGTGCCAGCAGCCAGACCGTGGACAGGGGTGGAGGCTACACCTTC
TRBJ1-1 | NA | TRBV27 | 12 | NA | CATRTGLTEAFF | TGTGCCACCCGCACGGGGTTGACTGAAGCTTTCTTT
TRBJ2-7 | once | TRBV11-2 | 13 | NA | CASSLDRPYEQYF | TGTGCCAGCAGCCTAGACAGGCCCTACGAGCAGTACTTC
TRBJ2-2 | NA | TRBV2 | 15 | NA | CATHRTAANTGELFF | TGTGCCACCCACCGGACAGCCGCGAACACCGGGGAGCTGTTTTTT
TRBJ2-3 | NA | TRBV5-1 | 16 | TRBD2 | CASSLAASGSTDTQYF | TGCGCCAGCAGCTTGGCAGCTAGCGGGAGCACAGATACGCAGTATTTT
TRBJ1-1 | NA | TRBV6-1 | 15 | TRBD1 | CASSDRPGGEAEAFF | TGTGCCAGCAGTGATAGGCCAGGGGGCGAAGCTGAAGCTTTCTTT
TRBJ2-3 | NA | TRBV6-1 | 16 | TRBD2 | CASSEQTSGIPDTQYF | TGTGCCAGCAGTGAACAAACTAGCGGGATTCCAGATACGCAGTATTTT
TRBJ1-1 | NA | TRBV10-2 | 14 | NA | CASRNSAQNTEAFF | TGCGCCAGCAGGAACAGTGCGCAGAACACTGAAGCTTTCTTT
TRBJ2-3 | NA | TRBV10-3 | 14 | TRBD2 | CAITWRERADTQYF | TGTGCCATCACTTGGCGGGAGAGGGCAGATACGCAGTATTTT
TRBJ1-1 | once | TRBV14 | 13 | NA | CASSQESYYEAFF | TGTGCCAGCAGCCAGGAATCGTACTATGAAGCTTTCTTT
TRBJ1-5 | once | TRBV7-2 | 13 | NA | CASRQGLGQPQHF | TGTGCCAGCAGACAGGGATTGGGTCAGCCCCAGCATTTT
TRBJ1-2 | NA | TRBV6-5 | 13 | NA | CASSSGQGDGYTF | TGTGCCAGCAGTTCAGGGCAAGGGGATGGCTACACCTTC
TRBJ2-1 | NA | TRBV6-5 | 12 | NA | CASSSGYNEQFF | TGTGCCAGCTCGAGCGGTTACAATGAGCAGTTCTTC
TRBJ2-7 | few | TRBV7-2 | 13 | NA | CASSYQGNYEQYF | TGTGCCAGCAGCTACCAGGGTAACTACGAGCAGTACTTC
TRBJ2-7 | NA | TRBV6-2/TRBV6-3 | 17 | TRBD2 | CASSYSSSGGSSYEQYF | TGTGCCAGCAGTTACTCATCTAGCGGGGGGTCGTCCTACGAGCAGTACTTC
TRBJ2-3 | NA | TRBV19 | 17 | TRBD2 | CASSTAGVTPATDTQYF | TGTGCCAGTAGCACAGCGGGGGTGACCCCTGCCACAGATACGCAGTATTTT
TRBJ2-5 | NA | TRBV5-6 | 15 | NA | CASSLAGVLLETQYF | TGTGCCAGCAGCTTGGCCGGGGTTCTCTTGGAGACCCAGTACTTC
TRBJ1-5 | NA | TRBV28 | 16 | NA | CASYPVLPYSNQPQHF | TGTGCCAGCTATCCTGTACTGCCATATAGCAATCAGCCCCAGCATTTT
TRBJ1-1 | NA | TRBV5-3 | 15 | NA | CARSPRRDSNTEAFF | TGTGCCAGAAGCCCCCGGCGGGACTCCAACACTGAAGCTTTCTTT
TRBJ1-2 | NA | TRBV9 | 18 | TRBD1 | CASSVEATGTGIGYGYTF | TGTGCCAGCAGCGTAGAAGCCACCGGGACAGGGATTGGCTATGGCTACACCTTC
TRBJ1-2 | NA | TRBV6-5 | 13 | NA | CASLYPGTYGYTF | TGTGCCAGCTTGTACCCCGGGACATATGGCTACACCTTC
TRBJ2-7 | NA | TRBV23-1 | 14 | NA | CASSPGRGPYEQYF | TGCGCCAGCAGCCCAGGCAGGGGACCCTACGAGCAGTACTTC
TRBJ2-1 | NA | TRBV7-2 | 16 | NA | CASRTGGEAGYNEQFF | TGTGCCAGCAGAACCGGTGGCGAGGCGGGGTACAATGAGCAGTTCTTC
TRBJ2-3 | NA | TRBV21-1 | 15 | NA | CATHRTQLPGDTQYF | TGTGCCACCCACAGAACCCAACTCCCCGGAGATACGCAGTATTTT